The rows below give T cell receptor beta chains drawn from one sample of a study of CD8+ T cells in alopecia areata. Assay used: immunoSEQ multiplex PCR; TCRdb lists only in-frame clones, some missing. This table holds 70,000 or so clones, 29% found once. The starting material was CD8+ T cells sorted from blood, obtained at week 4, from a patient treated with tofacitinib. The receptors derive from a human donor with alopecia areata. CDR3s include the opening cysteine and the closing phenylalanine or tryptophan. Fields, in order: clone size, J gene, CDR3 length, D gene, V gene, CDR3 DNA, CDR3 protein. D genes are given only for firm matches. Only some rows state a clone size, as once, few, many or a class for expanded clones.

NA TRBJ1-2 15 TRBD1 TRBV5-1 TGCGCCAGCAGCTCGGGCGACAGGGGGTCTAATGGCTACACCTTC CASSSGDRGSNGYTF
NA TRBJ2-1 14 NA TRBV9 TGTGCCAGCAGCACCTCCCGGGGGGCGGATGAGCAGTTCTTC CASSTSRGADEQFF
NA TRBJ2-3 14 NA TRBV29-1 TGCAGCGTTGACCGGCAACTTGGCACAGATACGCAGTATTTT CSVDRQLGTDTQYF
NA TRBJ2-7 13 NA TRBV30 TGTGCCTGGAGCTCAATCCCCCTACACGAGCAAGACTTC CAWSSIPLHEQDF
NA TRBJ2-1 16 TRBD2 TRBV5-1 TGCGCCAGCAGCGTTCGGACTAGCGGCCCCTACAATGAGCAGTTCTTC CASSVRTSGPYNEQFF
NA TRBJ2-1 14 TRBD1 TRBV29-1 TGCAGCGTTACAGGGGGCATGGGGTACAATGAGCAGTTCTTC CSVTGGMGYNEQFF
NA TRBJ2-7 15 NA TRBV10-3 TGTGCCATCAGTGACCCCCGGGAGAACTCCTACGAGCAGTACTTC CAISDPRENSYEQYF
NA TRBJ1-5 13 NA TRBV29-1 TGCAGCGTTGGGGAGACCTCCAGTCAGCCCCAGCATTTT CSVGETSSQPQHF
NA TRBJ2-7 15 TRBD2 TRBV10-3 TGTGCCATCAGTGATTTAGGGACTAGCGGCCCCGAGCAGTACTTC CAISDLGTSGPEQYF
NA TRBJ1-2 14 TRBD1 TRBV14 TGTGCCAGCAGCCAGACAGGGTCGGTTAAGGGCTACACCTTC CASSQTGSVKGYTF
NA TRBJ2-4 14 NA TRBV23-1 TGCGCCAGCAGTCGGGTTTTCGGCAAAAACATTCAGTACTTC CASSRVFGKNIQYF
few TRBJ2-2 15 NA TRBV29-1 TGCAGCGTTGTTTTCTTAGCCACGAACACCGGGGAGCTGTTTTTT CSVVFLATNTGELFF
NA TRBJ2-7 13 NA TRBV28 TGTGCCAGCAGTTTAAGGGGCCCCCGGGAGCAGTACTTC CASSLRGPREQYF
NA TRBJ1-2 11 NA TRBV29-1 TGCAGCGTCCCTCAAGACTATGGCTACACCTTC CSVPQDYGYTF
few TRBJ1-1 13 NA TRBV7-9 TGTGCCAGCAGCCTTGACCCCAGCACTGAAGCTTTCTTT CASSLDPSTEAFF
once TRBJ1-2 12 NA TRBV29-1 TGCAGCGGCGCGGGACAAGACTATGGCTACACCTTC CSGAGQDYGYTF
few TRBJ1-5 15 NA TRBV7-8 TGTGCCAGCAGCTTTGAAAGGTTTGGCAATCAGCCCCAGCATTTT CASSFERFGNQPQHF
few TRBJ1-1 13 NA TRBV29-1 TGCAGCGTTGAAAAACAGGCGTACACTGAAGCTTTCTTT CSVEKQAYTEAFF
NA TRBJ1-5 14 NA TRBV21-1 TGTGCCAGCAGCAACAGGGGATGGAGTCAGCCCCAGCATTTT CASSNRGWSQPQHF
once TRBJ2-7 16 TRBD2 TRBV13 TGTGCCAGCAGCCCACCGACTAGCGGGAGTGGGCCCGAGCAGTACTTC CASSPPTSGSGPEQYF
NA TRBJ2-1 13 NA TRBV27 TGTGCCAGCAGTTTAGGATCCTACAATGAGCAGTTCTTC CASSLGSYNEQFF
NA TRBJ2-4 13 TRBD1 TRBV4-1 TGCGCCAGCAGCCAAGGGTTGCAGGGGGCACGGTACTTC CASSQGLQGARYF
NA TRBJ1-2 16 NA TRBV7-9 TGTGCCAGCAGCTTAGGGGTAGGGGGATCGCGGTATGGCTACACCTTC CASSLGVGGSRYGYTF
many TRBJ1-3 15 TRBD1 TRBV10-3 TGTGCCATCAGTAGGACAGGGGTGGCTGGAAACACCATATATTTT CAISRTGVAGNTIYF
NA TRBJ2-7 13 TRBD2 TRBV29-1 TGCAGCGTTGAGCGGGGGGACTCTCTCGAGCAGTACTTC CSVERGDSLEQYF
NA TRBJ1-2 14 NA TRBV7-9 TGTGCCAGCAGCTTCAGCACTGGGGAATATGGCTACACCTTC CASSFSTGEYGYTF
NA TRBJ2-5 16 NA TRBV29-1 TGCAGCGTTGAAGACCCCGGGGCGGCCAACCAAGAGACCCAGTACTTC CSVEDPGAANQETQYF
once TRBJ2-2 13 NA TRBV19 TGTGCCAGTAGTATACCGACCCGCGGGGAGCTGTTTTTT CASSIPTRGELFF
NA TRBJ2-1 12 NA TRBV29-1 TGCAGCGCCCTCGCCTCCTACAATGAGCAGTTCTTC CSALASYNEQFF
NA TRBJ1-1 17 NA TRBV9 TGTGCCAGCAGCGTAGGTGGGGAAAGGGGGGAGAACACTGAAGCTTTCTTT CASSVGGERGENTEAFF
few TRBJ2-7 16 NA TRBV27 TGTGCCAGCAGTTTGACGGCTAGAGCCCTAGCCTACGAGCAGTACTTC CASSLTARALAYEQYF
few TRBJ2-3 10 NA TRBV28 TGTGCCACCCGAGCCGATACGCAGTATTTT CATRADTQYF
NA TRBJ2-1 11 NA TRBV29-1 TGCAGCGCGATGGAAGGGAATGAGCAGTTCTTC CSAMEGNEQFF
NA TRBJ1-5 13 NA TRBV19 TGTGCCAGTGGGCCGGGGAGCAATCAGCCCCAGCATTTT CASGPGSNQPQHF
NA TRBJ2-5 9 NA TRBV29-1 TGCAGCGTTGGGGGACCCCTGTACTTC CSVGGPLYF
few TRBJ2-7 12 TRBD2 TRBV29-1 TGCAGCGCCGGGTCCGGGGGGGGCGAGCAGTACTTC CSAGSGGGEQYF
NA TRBJ1-2 16 NA TRBV29-1 TGCAGCGTTGAAAGAGGGTTAGAGGGAACTCAATATGGCTACACCTTC CSVERGLEGTQYGYTF
NA TRBJ2-7 14 NA TRBV29-1 TGCAGCGTTGAAGATCAAGACAGATCCTACGAGCAGTACTTC CSVEDQDRSYEQYF
medium-sized TRBJ2-7 15 NA TRBV2 TGTGCCAGCAGAAGTACCGGGACGGACTCCTACGAGCAGTACTTC CASRSTGTDSYEQYF
many TRBJ2-3 14 TRBD2 TRBV2 TGTGCCAGCCTGAGCGGGAGTTTGTCAGATACGCAGTATTTT CASLSGSLSDTQYF